This TCR beta chain was observed in a study of OX40 agonist ivuxolimab in advanced cancers. Across the whole study: Partial responses were recorded for three patients, including one with hepatocellular carcinoma and two with cutaneous melanoma. Findings and limits, study-wide: In the 0.1 to 3.0 mg/kg range, CD4+ and CD8+ blood T cells had expanded clonally by week 6. Expanded clones were, on average, more numerous in CD8+ T cells than in CD4+.

Some clones are missing from TCRdb's copy, which holds only in-frame ones; the method was immunoSEQ multiplex PCR. The table has roughly 28,000 clones, roughly 87% seen once. This CDR3 region has 16 residues. Germline V gene sequence: CDR1 SGHNT, CDR2 YYREEE (reference sequence). V was clipped by 2 bases and J by 5 bases; unmatched bases: 9. Concerning this clone: The antigen remains undetermined.

V usage is TRBV5-4 and J usage is TRBJ2-5; 10 bases agree with TRBD2. The clonotype comes from an adult with an advanced solid tumor such as melanoma, head and neck, liver or kidney cancer. This specimen was CD4+ or CD8+ T cells sorted from blood, taken in a trial of the OX40 agonist ivuxolimab. CDR3 amino acids: CASSFYPLAGAETQYF. CDR3 DNA sequence: TGTGCCAGCAGCTTTTATCCGCTAGCGGGAGCGGAGACCCAGTACTTC.